This TCR beta chain was sequenced during a study of cytomegalovirus exposure and HLA in healthy donors. General observations from the study: Most TCR sequences showed up rarely, but some public TCRs showed up in many donors.

Trimming took 0 bases from V and 7 from J, leaving 18 bases between them. The germline gives CDR1 MNHNS, CDR2 SASEGT. The CDR3 is 16 amino acids. Produced via immunoSEQ multiplex PCR; TCRdb's table is partial and in-frame only. The table lists under 200,000 clones, about 88% of them singletons. For this clone: The target antigen is unknown.

The clonotype comes from a woman in her late teens or twenties in good health and CMV-seronegative. This chain connects TRBV6-1 to TRBJ1-2; D is possibly TRBD1 (5 bases). Sample: PBMCs. The CDR3 loop is CASSEALRDRAFGYTF. CDR3 sequence (DNA): TGTGCCAGCAGTGAAGCGCTTCGAGACAGAGCCTTTGGCTACACCTTC.